This T cell receptor beta chain was sequenced during a study of T cell clones after liver transplantation. The wider study: HCV positivity affected three of eight recipients; the rest lacked autoimmune or viral indications. Standard immunosuppression, with no induction, continued until 12-24 months after transplant.

Here immunoSEQ multiplex PCR was the method, and the copy in TCRdb shows in-frame clones only, minus some. In the table there are around 110,000 clones, roughly nine tenths of which are singletons. V lost 1 base to trimming and J lost 7 bases, with 4 bases between them. Germline values: CDR1 SGHNT, CDR2 YENEEA. This CDR3 is 12 amino acids long. General observations from the study: In a couple of subjects, few donor cells limited the measurable donor-reactive repertoire.

Concerning this clone: Antigen unknown.

The sequence derives from a human patient who received a liver transplant. Part of the T cells may come from the graft donor. The gene calls are TRBV11-3 and TRBJ1-4; unclear D gene. This specimen consisted of CD4+ T cells from blood, obtained 12 months after liver transplant. CDR3 bases: TGTGCCAGCAGCTTAGGAATTGAAAAACTGTTTTTT. It codes for CASSLGIEKLFF.